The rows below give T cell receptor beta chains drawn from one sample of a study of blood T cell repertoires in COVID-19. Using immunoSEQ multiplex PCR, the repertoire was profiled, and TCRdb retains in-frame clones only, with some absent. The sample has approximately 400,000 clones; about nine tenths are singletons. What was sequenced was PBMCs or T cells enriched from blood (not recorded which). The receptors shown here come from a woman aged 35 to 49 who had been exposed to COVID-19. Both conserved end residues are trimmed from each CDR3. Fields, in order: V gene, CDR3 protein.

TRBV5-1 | ASSFRGGAGTEAF
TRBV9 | ASSVDSGGYNEQF
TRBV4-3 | ASSQDLDSQGSNQPQH
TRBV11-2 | ASSYRTGDTGELF
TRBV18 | ASSPPGQSEAF
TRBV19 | ASSRDRGREKLF
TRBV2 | ASRRQSLNTEAF
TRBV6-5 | ASSLDRPYGYT
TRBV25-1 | ASSGQPISGNTIY
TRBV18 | ASSATPGGNTIY
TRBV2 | ASAGQGYNEQF
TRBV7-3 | ASSLTGLAGGRDNEQF
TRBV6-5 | ASRQGGKAGELF
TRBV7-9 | ASSPKGAAQY
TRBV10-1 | ASSEGLETAQF
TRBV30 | AWTPGSGGQETQY
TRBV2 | ASSGHRENTEAF
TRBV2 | ASSTNTDTQY
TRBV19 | ASSIVGASNQPQH
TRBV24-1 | ATSDPGLAANTGELF
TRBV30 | AWSGGGNQETQY
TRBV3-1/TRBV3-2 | ASSQGAVNQPQH
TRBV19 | ASSGQGVREKLF
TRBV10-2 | ASSENRAYGYT
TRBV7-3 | ASSGRQGVNGELF
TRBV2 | ASSLDSHTDTQY
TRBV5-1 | ASSFYSGTEAF
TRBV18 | ASSPRDSPIAPYGYT
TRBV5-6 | ASSLNPRGSTEAF
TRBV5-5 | ASSNQGVDTQY
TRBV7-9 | ASSTAGTSGNGGELF
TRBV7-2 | ASSLGDRGTRYGYT
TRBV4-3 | ASSPRTTPNSGNTIY
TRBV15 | ATSRELGAGGQNEQF
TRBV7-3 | ASSLTPGLRGSGGATDTQY
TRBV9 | ASSVFGGARESYT
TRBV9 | ASSVRTGGLTGELF
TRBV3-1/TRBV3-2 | ASSQAFASGGAAKEQF
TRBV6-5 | ASSYLRDGSPLH
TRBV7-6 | ASSTRTSGGSNEQF
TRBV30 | AWSPWMAGVNIQETQY
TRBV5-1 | ASNDTRNSGNTIY
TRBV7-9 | ASSLGTSGVYEQY
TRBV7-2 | ASSLAAGRRGYT
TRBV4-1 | ASSQDPMANEQF
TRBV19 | ASSIDPGTLH
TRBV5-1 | ASKRDRVNSPLH
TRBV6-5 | ASSLAGSSYNEQF
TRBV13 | ASSPLATSGSNEQY
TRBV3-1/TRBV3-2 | ASSQGTGSNYGYT
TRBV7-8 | ASSNLGGVSYNEQF
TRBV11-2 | ASSPRAGGLSDTQY
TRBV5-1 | ASSLKGDTEAF
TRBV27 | ASSPGYTEAF
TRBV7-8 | ASSTRRYSRGGMNTEAF